This T cell receptor beta chain is drawn from a study of tumor-infiltrating lymphocytes in primary liver carcinoma. DNA and RNA were both co-extracted from about 19-30 mg of bulk tissue that had not been sorted. A remark on this clonotype: At one of its ends the junction is not consistent with the germline gene, which may arise from a read error.

The investigators made TCR beta cDNA from around 530 ng total RNA, using a constant-region primer. Slightly modified ARM-PCR with three nested multiplex PCR rounds yielded TCR beta libraries. TCRdb analysed the multiplex PCR reads with MiXCR anew, one entry per CDR3 protein. The sample records under 85,000 distinct CDR3 sequences, 72% being singletons. The sequenced material came from liver tumor tissue from sampling region 1. The subset: tumor region T1, superior pole. This sequence originates from a middle-aged man with primary liver carcinoma and hepatitis B virus infection.

The chain's CDR3 is CANSLDSLAGGGWWRNEQLF. As DNA, the CDR3 is TGTGCTAACAGCTTAGATTCACTAGCGGGAGGGGGGTGGTGGAGGAATGAGCAGCTCTTC. The chain uses TRBV11-2 and TRBJ2-1; 13 nucleotides match TRBD2. The V gene's germline CDR1 is SGHAT and CDR2 FQNNGV. This CDR3 spans 20 amino acids.